The 7 T cell receptor beta chains presented below share a single source sample, sequenced in a study of regulatory T cells in long-lasting Graves disease. The TCR beta library used iRepertoire HTBI primers with Arm-PCR amplification of CDR3. TCRdb analysed the multiplex PCR reads with MiXCR anew, one entry per CDR3 protein. The profile shows 300,000 to 350,000 distinct CDR3 sequences, about 20% of them singletons. As to time point: persistent/refractory GD, antithyroid drugs over 5 years with positive TRAb. RNA extracted from PBMCs served as the sequencing template. Source: peripheral blood mononuclear cells (PBMCs), taken when the disease was refractory, from a patient treated with antithyroid drugs. The receptors were gathered from a female donor with Graves disease.

The chain is built from TRBV7-2 and TRBJ1-2; no firm D call. Germline V lookup: CDR1 SGHTA, CDR2 FQGNSA. The CDR3 length is 16 residues. The V and J ends lost 5 bases and 0 bases respectively, with 16 bases between them. CDR3 sequence (DNA): TGTGCCAGCAGCATTCAGAGCCTTCTGACTAACTATGGCTACACCTTC. Its translation: CASSIQSLLTNYGYTF.

This clonotype was detected ten times or more. The chain employs TRBV18 and TRBJ1-5, with no clear D. Trimming cost V 2 bases and J 7 bases, with 12 bases left between them. This CDR3 is built from 14 residues. In germline, CDR1 is KGHSH, CDR2 LQKENI. The CDR3 bases are TGTGCCAGCTCACCAAGCGGAGGCCCCCAGCCCCAGCATTTT. The encoded protein is CASSPSGGPQPQHF.

The sample holds a few counts of this clonotype. The V and J genes are TRBV27 and TRBJ2-4, with D tentatively TRBD1 or TRBD2 (5 bases each). CDR3 length: 16 residues. The V end was cut by 2 bases, the J end by 0 bases, with 11 bases between. The V gene's germline CDR1 is MNHEY and CDR2 SMNVEV (reference sequence). CDR3 loop: CASSLRGELAKNIQYF. The CDR3 DNA is TGTGCCAGCAGTTTAAGGGGAGAATTAGCCAAAAACATTCAGTACTTC.

This clonotype occurred many times. The rearrangement links TRBV9 to TRBJ1-5; the D is unclear. Per germline, CDR1 SGDLS and CDR2 YYNGEE. V was trimmed by 0 bases and J by 7 bases, leaving 11 bases between them. The CDR3 is made up of 14 amino acids. The CDR3 here is CASSVEGLGQPQHF. The CDR3 nucleotides read TGTGCCAGCAGCGTAGAGGGTTTGGGGCAGCCCCAGCATTTT.

The chain recombines TRBV4-2 with TRBJ2-2, with 8 nucleotides matching TRBD1. This CDR3 is 16 amino acids long. The V gene's germline CDR1 is LGHNA and CDR2 YNFKEQ. Losses at the gene ends were 2 bases for V and 5 bases for J; bases not matched to a gene: 7. The CDR3 sequence: CASSQHTGGRTGELFF. The DNA of the CDR3 is TGTGCCAGCAGCCAACATACAGGGGGGAGGACCGGGGAGCTGTTTTTT.

The chain employs TRBV3-1 and TRBJ2-3, with a tentative D call TRBD1 (6 bases). CDR1 and CDR2 (germline): LGHDT, YNNKEL (reference sequence). This CDR3 is built from 15 residues. The ends were cut back, 3 bases at V and 1 base at J, with 11 bases in the middle. The CDR3 sequence is CASSHRGFGTDTQYF. DNA of the CDR3: TGTGCCAGCAGCCACAGGGGATTTGGCACAGATACGCAGTATTTT.

This clonotype has at least ten counts. The V and J genes are TRBV2 and TRBJ1-6, with D possibly being TRBD1 (5 bases). This CDR3 region has 16 residues. V gave up 6 bases and J gave up 5 bases, with 17 bases separating them. Germline V gene sequence: CDR1 SNHLY, CDR2 FYNNEI. DNA of the CDR3: TGTGCCAGCAGCCCCGGGGCTTACCTTAATAATTCACCCCTCCACTTT. This encodes CASSPGAYLNNSPLHF.